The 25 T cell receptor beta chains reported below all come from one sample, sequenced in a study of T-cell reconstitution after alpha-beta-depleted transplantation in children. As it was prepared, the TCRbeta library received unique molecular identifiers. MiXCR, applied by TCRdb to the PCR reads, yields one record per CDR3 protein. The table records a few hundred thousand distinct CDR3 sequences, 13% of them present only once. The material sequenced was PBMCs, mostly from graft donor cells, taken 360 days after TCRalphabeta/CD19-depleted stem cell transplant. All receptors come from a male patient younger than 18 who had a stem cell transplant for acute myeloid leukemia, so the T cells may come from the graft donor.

The CDR3 region is CASSSLHGGELFF. CDR3 nucleotides: TGTGCCAGCAGCTCCCTTCATGGCGGGGAGCTGTTTTTT. The chain carries TRBV7-2 and TRBJ2-2; D gene unclear. V lost 4 bases, J lost 7 bases, and 10 bases lay in between. The CDR3 has 13 amino acids. Looked up from germline, CDR1 is SGHTA and CDR2 is FQGNSA.

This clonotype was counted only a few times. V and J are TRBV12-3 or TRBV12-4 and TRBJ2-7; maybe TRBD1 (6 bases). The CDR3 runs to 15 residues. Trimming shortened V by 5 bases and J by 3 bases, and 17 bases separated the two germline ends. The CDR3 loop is CASSRSGTIGYEQYF. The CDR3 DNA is TGTGCCAGCAGTCGATCCGGGACAATCGGCTACGAGCAGTACTTC.

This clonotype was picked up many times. The CDR3 nucleotides are TGTGCCAGCAGCTCCCCCGGGACTAGCGGACAGAAGGCAGATACGCAGTATTTT. It translates to CASSSPGTSGQKADTQYF. The chain links TRBV7-3 to TRBJ2-3, with 11 bases lining up with TRBD2. The CDR3 is 18 residues long. The germline CDR1 and CDR2 sequences are SGHTA and FQGTGA. The V segment lost 4 bases and the J segment 4 bases; nucleotides outside the gene matches: 13.

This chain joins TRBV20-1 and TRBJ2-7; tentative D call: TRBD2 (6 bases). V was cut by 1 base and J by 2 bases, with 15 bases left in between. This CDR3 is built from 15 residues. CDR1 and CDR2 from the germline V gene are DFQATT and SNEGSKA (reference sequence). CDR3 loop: CSARGQTGAPYEQYF. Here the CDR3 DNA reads TGCAGTGCTAGAGGTCAGACGGGAGCTCCCTACGAGCAGTACTTC.

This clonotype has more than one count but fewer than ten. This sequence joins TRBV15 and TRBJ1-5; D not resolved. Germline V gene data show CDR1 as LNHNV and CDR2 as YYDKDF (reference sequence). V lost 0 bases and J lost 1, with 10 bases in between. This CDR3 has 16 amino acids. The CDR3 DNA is TGTGCCACCAGCAGAGATAGGCTAGGGAGCAATCAGCCCCAGCATTTT. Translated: CATSRDRLGSNQPQHF.

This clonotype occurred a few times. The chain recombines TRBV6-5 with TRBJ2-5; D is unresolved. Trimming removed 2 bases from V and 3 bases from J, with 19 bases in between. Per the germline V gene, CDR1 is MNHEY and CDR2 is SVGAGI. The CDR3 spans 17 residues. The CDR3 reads CASSYDNFLLGEETQYF. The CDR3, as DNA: TGTGCCAGCAGTTACGACAACTTTCTGCTGGGCGAAGAGACCCAGTACTTC.

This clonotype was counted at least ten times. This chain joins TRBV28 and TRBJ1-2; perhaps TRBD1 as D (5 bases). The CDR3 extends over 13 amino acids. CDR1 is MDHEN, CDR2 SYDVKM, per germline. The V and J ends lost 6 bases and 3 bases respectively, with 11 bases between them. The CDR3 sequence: CASSQGVYYGYTF. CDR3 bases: TGTGCCAGCAGCCAAGGGGTTTACTATGGCTACACCTTC.

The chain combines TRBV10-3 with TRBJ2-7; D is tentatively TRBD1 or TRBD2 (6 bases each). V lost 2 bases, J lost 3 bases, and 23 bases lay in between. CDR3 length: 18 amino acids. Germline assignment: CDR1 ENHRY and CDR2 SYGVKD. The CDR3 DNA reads TGTGCCATCAGTGAGCTCGGGGGCGGCGGGGCGGAATTCTACGAGCAGTACTTC. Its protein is CAISELGGGGAEFYEQYF.

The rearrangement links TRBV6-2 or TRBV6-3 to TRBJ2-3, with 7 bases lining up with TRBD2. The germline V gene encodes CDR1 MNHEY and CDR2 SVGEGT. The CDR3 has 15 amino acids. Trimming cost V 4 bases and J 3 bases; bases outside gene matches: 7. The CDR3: CASSWGGSGTDTQYF. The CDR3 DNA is TGTGCCAGCAGTTGGGGCGGGAGCGGAACAGATACGCAGTATTTT.

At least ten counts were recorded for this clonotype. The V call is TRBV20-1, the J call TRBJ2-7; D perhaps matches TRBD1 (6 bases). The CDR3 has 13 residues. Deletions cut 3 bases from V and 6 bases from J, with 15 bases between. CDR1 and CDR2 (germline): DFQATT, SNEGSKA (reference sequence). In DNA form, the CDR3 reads TGCAGTGCTAGGAAACAGGGTCCCGGCGAGCAGTACTTC. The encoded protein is CSARKQGPGEQYF.

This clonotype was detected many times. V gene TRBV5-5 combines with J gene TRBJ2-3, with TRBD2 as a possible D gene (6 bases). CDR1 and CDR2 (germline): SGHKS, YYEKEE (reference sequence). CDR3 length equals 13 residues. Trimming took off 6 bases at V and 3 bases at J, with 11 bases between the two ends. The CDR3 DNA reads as TGTGCCAGCATCCAGAGCGGGACAGATACGCAGTATTTT. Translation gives CASIQSGTDTQYF. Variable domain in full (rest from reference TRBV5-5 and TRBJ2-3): DAGVTQSPTHLIKTRGQQVTLRCSPISGHKSVSWYQQVLGQGPQFIFQYYEKEERGRGNFPDRFSARQFPNYSSELNVNALLLGDSALYLCASIQSGTDTQYFGPGTRLTVL.

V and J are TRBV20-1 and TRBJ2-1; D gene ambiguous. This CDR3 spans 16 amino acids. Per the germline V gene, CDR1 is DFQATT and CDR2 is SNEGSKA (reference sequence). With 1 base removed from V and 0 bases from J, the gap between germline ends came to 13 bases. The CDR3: CSARAPSRVSYNEQFF. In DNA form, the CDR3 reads TGCAGTGCTAGAGCTCCCTCCCGCGTCTCCTACAATGAGCAGTTCTTC.

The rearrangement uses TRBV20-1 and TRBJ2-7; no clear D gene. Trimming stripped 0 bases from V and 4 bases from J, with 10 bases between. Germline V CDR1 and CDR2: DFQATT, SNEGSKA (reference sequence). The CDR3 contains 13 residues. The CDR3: CSARDLDGYEQYF. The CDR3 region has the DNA TGCAGTGCTAGAGATCTGGACGGTTACGAGCAGTACTTC.

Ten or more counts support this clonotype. CDR3 protein: CASRLTDNEQFF. The CDR3 DNA follows: TGTGCCAGCAGACTCACGGACAATGAGCAGTTCTTC. V and J are TRBV28 and TRBJ2-1; D gene unclear. Germline CDR1 is MDHEN and CDR2 is SYDVKM. The CDR3 is 12 residues long. Trimming took off 6 bases at V and 5 bases at J, with 8 bases between the two ends.

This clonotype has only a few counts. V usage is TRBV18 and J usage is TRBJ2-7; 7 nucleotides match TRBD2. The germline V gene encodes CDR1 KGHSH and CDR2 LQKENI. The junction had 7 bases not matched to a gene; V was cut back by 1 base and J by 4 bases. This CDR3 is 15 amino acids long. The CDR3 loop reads CASSPRAGDVYEQYF. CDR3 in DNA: TGTGCCAGCTCACCACGGGCGGGAGACGTGTACGAGCAGTACTTC.

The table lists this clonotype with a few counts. CDR3 in amino acids: CASSRTGHEQFF. The CDR3, as DNA: TGCGCCAGCAGCCGCACAGGGCATGAGCAGTTCTTC. The gene calls are TRBV4-3 and TRBJ2-1, with D perhaps matching TRBD1 (6 bases). In germline, CDR1 is LGHNA, CDR2 YSLEER. The V gene lost 4 bases and the J gene lost 8 bases, with 9 bases spanning the gap. The CDR3 runs to 12 residues.

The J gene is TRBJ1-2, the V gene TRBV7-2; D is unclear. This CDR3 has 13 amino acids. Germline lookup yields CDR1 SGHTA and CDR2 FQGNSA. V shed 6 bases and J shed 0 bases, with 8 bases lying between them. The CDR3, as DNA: TGTGCCAGCAGAGTGAGGCCTAACTATGGCTACACCTTC. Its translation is CASRVRPNYGYTF.

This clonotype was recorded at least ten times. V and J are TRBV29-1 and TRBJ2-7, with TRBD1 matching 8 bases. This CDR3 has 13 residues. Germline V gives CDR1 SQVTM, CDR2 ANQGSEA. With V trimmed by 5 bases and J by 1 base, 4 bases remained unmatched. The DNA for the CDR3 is TGCAGCGTTAGGGGACAGGCATCCTACGAGCAGTACTTC. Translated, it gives CSVRGQASYEQYF.

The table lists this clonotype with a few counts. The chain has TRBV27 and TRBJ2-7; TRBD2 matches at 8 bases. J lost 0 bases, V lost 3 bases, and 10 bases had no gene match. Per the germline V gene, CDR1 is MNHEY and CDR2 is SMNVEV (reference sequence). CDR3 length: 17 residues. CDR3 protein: CASSFTFSGGTSYEQYF. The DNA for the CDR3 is TGTGCCAGCAGTTTTACGTTTTCGGGGGGGACCTCCTACGAGCAGTACTTC.

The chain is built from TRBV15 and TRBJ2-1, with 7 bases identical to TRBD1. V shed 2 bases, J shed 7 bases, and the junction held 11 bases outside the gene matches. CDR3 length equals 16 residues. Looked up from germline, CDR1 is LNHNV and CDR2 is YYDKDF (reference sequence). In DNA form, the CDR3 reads TGTGCCACCAGCAGACTTATCGACAGGGTCGGGAATGAGCAGTTCTTC. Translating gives CATSRLIDRVGNEQFF.

The CDR3 DNA is TGCGCCAGCAGCTTGGGACTAGCGGGAGGAGGATTAGCCTACAATGAGCAGTTCTTC. Amino acids: CASSLGLAGGGLAYNEQFF. V is TRBV5-1 and J is TRBJ2-1, with TRBD2 identical over 13 bases. With V trimmed by 0 bases and J by 2 bases, 8 bases remained unmatched. CDR1 and CDR2 from the germline V gene are SGHRS and YFSETQ. The CDR3 covers 19 residues.

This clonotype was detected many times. CDR3 protein: CASSRGLAGVPDTQYF. The CDR3 DNA follows: TGTGCCAGCAGCCGGGGACTAGCGGGAGTACCAGATACGCAGTATTTT. The V gene is TRBV11-2, the J gene TRBJ2-3, with 14 bases lining up with TRBD2. Germline trimming cut 5 bases from V and 4 bases from J; bases unmatched to any gene: 5. The CDR3 is made up of 16 amino acids. Per germline, CDR1 SGHAT and CDR2 FQNNGV. Based on the CDR3 plus reference TRBV11-2 and TRBJ2-3, the full variable domain is EAGVAQSPRYKIIEKRQSVAFWCNPISGHATLYWYQQILGQGPKLLIQFQNNGVVDDSQLPKDRFSAERLKGVDSTLKIQPAKLEDSAVYLCASSRGLAGVPDTQYFGPGTRLTVL.

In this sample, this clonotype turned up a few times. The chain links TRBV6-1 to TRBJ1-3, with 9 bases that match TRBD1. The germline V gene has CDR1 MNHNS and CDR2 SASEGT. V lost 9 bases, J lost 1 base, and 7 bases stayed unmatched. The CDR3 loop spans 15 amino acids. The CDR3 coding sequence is TGTGCCAGTAAACAGACAGGGGGATCTGGAAACACCATATATTTT. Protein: CASKQTGGSGNTIYF.

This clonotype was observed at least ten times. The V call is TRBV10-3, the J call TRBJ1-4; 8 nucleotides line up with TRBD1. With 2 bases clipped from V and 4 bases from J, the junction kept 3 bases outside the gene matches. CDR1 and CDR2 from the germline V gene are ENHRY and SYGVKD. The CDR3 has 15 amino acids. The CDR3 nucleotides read TGTGCCATCAGTGAGGGACAGGGCGATAATGAAAAACTGTTTTTT. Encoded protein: CAISEGQGDNEKLFF.

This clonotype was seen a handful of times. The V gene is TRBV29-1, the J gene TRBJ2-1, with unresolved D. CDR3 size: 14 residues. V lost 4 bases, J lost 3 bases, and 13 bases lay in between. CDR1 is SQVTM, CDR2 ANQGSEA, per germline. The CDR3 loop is CSVVTVPVYNEQFF. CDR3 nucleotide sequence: TGCAGCGTTGTTACGGTCCCCGTCTACAATGAGCAGTTCTTC.